These T cell receptor beta chains were read from a single sample in a study of human T cells and chemical hapten exposure. TCRdb reprocessed the RACE reads via MiXCR and lists one record per CDR3 protein. The sample gives just over 70,000 distinct CDR3 sequences, around 10% of which show up once; more than 1.3% is in the top ten. Sequencing used whole blood, obtained in connection with sensitization to the hapten diphenylcyclopropenone (DPC). Receptor source: a woman aged 45-65 years with alopecia areata. Some clones in this sample may be carry-over from other donors' samples. Each CDR3 is given with its conserved first and last residue. Fields, in order: V gene, J gene, clone size, D gene, CDR3 DNA, CDR3 protein. The D gene is left open where the match is weak. Rows may omit the clone size; those that give it use once, few, many or a size class.

V: TRBV18
J: TRBJ2-7
size: few
D: TRBD1
DNA: TGTGCCAGCTCATCAGGACAGGGGGCTTCCTACGAGCAGTACTTC
CDR3: CASSSGQGASYEQYF

V: TRBV2
J: TRBJ1-1
size: many
D: -
DNA: TGTGCCAGCAGTGAAGGGTTGAACACTGAAGCTTTCTTT
CDR3: CASSEGLNTEAFF

V: TRBV7-2
J: TRBJ2-3
size: -
D: -
DNA: TGTGCCAGCATCCTCGGCGGCAGCACAGATACGCAGTATTTT
CDR3: CASILGGSTDTQYF

V: TRBV5-1
J: TRBJ2-3
size: few
D: -
DNA: TGCGCCAGCAGGGACAGTCCAAGCACAGATACGCAGTATTTT
CDR3: CASRDSPSTDTQYF

V: TRBV28
J: TRBJ2-7
size: many
D: TRBD2
DNA: TGTGCCAGCAGTTTATCCAATAGCGGGAACGAGCAGTACTTC
CDR3: CASSLSNSGNEQYF

V: TRBV3-1
J: TRBJ2-5
size: many
D: -
DNA: TGTGCCAGCAGCACGTGGACAGAAGAGACCCAGTACTTC
CDR3: CASSTWTEETQYF

V: TRBV9
J: TRBJ1-3
size: many
D: -
DNA: TGTGCCAGCAGCGTAGGGAAGGGGCTCTGGAACACCATATATTTT
CDR3: CASSVGKGLWNTIYF

V: TRBV29-1
J: TRBJ2-3
size: -
D: -
DNA: TGCAGCGCAGACGGGACACAAGAGGATAGCACAGATACGCAGTATTTT
CDR3: CSADGTQEDSTDTQYF

V: TRBV12-3/TRBV12-4
J: TRBJ2-1
size: few
D: -
DNA: TGTGCCAGCAGCCCCGTAGAGGGGTACAATGAGCAGTTCTTC
CDR3: CASSPVEGYNEQFF

V: TRBV2
J: TRBJ1-4
size: once
D: -
DNA: TGTGCCAACAATGTAGTCGAGAGGGAAAAACTGTTTTTT
CDR3: CANNVVEREKLFF

V: TRBV12-3/TRBV12-4
J: TRBJ1-2
size: many
D: -
DNA: TGTGCCAGCATTTTCGATAGTTCCATGGTCCTGGGTGGCTACACCTTC
CDR3: CASIFDSSMVLGGYTF

V: TRBV27
J: TRBJ1-5
size: -
D: -
DNA: TGTGCCAGCAGCGATGCGGGGTTAGGCAATCAGCCCCAGCATTTT
CDR3: CASSDAGLGNQPQHF

V: TRBV29-1
J: TRBJ1-1
size: -
D: -
DNA: TGCAGCGTTGAAGACGGGGGAGCTGAAGCTTTCTTT
CDR3: CSVEDGGAEAFF

V: TRBV11-2
J: TRBJ2-7
size: many
D: -
DNA: TGTGCCAGCACCTCCCGGGGAGAGCAGTACTTC
CDR3: CASTSRGEQYF

V: TRBV24-1
J: TRBJ2-5
size: -
D: -
DNA: TGTGCCACCAGTGAAGGAGGGACCCAAGAGACCCAGTACTTC
CDR3: CATSEGGTQETQYF

V: TRBV15
J: TRBJ2-1
size: many
D: -
DNA: TGTGCCACCGGTCGGGGGAGCTCCTACAATGAGCAGTTCTTC
CDR3: CATGRGSSYNEQFF

V: TRBV11-2
J: TRBJ1-5
size: few
D: -
DNA: TGTGCCAGCTCGAACAGCGTATATAGCAATCAGCCCCAGCATTTT
CDR3: CASSNSVYSNQPQHF

V: TRBV28
J: TRBJ2-3
size: many
D: TRBD2
DNA: TGTGCCAGCAGTGCCCTAGGTAGCGGGAGGCGTACGCAGTATTTT
CDR3: CASSALGSGRRTQYF

V: TRBV6-6
J: TRBJ1-6
size: few
D: -
DNA: TGTGCCAGCAGTTACGAGGTGGTTGAGTCTAATTCACCCCTCCACTTT
CDR3: CASSYEVVESNSPLHF

V: TRBV12-3/TRBV12-4
J: TRBJ2-1
size: -
D: -
DNA: TGTGCCAGCAGTTCGGCTGCGGATGAGCAGTTCTTC
CDR3: CASSSAADEQFF

V: TRBV6-5
J: TRBJ1-5
size: few
D: -
DNA: TGTGCCAGCAGTTACTCCCCCAGCTTTGATCAGCCCCAGCATTTT
CDR3: CASSYSPSFDQPQHF

V: TRBV28
J: TRBJ2-1
size: many
D: TRBD1
DNA: TGTGCCAGCAGCCCCGCGACAGGGGGATCGGATGAGCAGTTCTTC
CDR3: CASSPATGGSDEQFF

V: TRBV20-1
J: TRBJ2-4
size: few
D: TRBD2
DNA: TGCAGTGCTGATGGGGGGGGAGTCAAAAACATTCAGTACTTC
CDR3: CSADGGGVKNIQYF

V: TRBV7-9
J: TRBJ2-5
size: many
D: -
DNA: TGTGCCAGCAGCCCCCCCCGGGACACCGGACAAGAGACCCAGTACTTC
CDR3: CASSPPRDTGQETQYF

V: TRBV7-8
J: TRBJ1-6
size: -
D: -
DNA: TGTGCCAGCAGCTTAGCTATAAACAGGATCGACCACAATTCACCCCTCCACTTT
CDR3: CASSLAINRIDHNSPLHF

V: TRBV10-3
J: TRBJ2-3
size: many
D: TRBD1
DNA: TGTGCCATCAGGGGACAGGGCGTCGCAGATACGCAGTATTTT
CDR3: CAIRGQGVADTQYF

V: TRBV7-9
J: TRBJ2-7
size: few
D: -
DNA: TGTGCCAGCAGCTTAGATCAGTTGGGCGAGCAGTACTTC
CDR3: CASSLDQLGEQYF

V: TRBV21-1
J: TRBJ1-5
size: -
D: -
DNA: TGTGCCAGCAGCAAAGACAGAGACCATCAGCCCCAGCATTTT
CDR3: CASSKDRDHQPQHF

V: TRBV12-3/TRBV12-4
J: TRBJ1-6
size: many
D: -
DNA: TGTGCCAGCAGTTTAGGCAGGGGTACTTCACCCCTCCACTTT
CDR3: CASSLGRGTSPLHF

V: TRBV3-1
J: TRBJ1-1
size: few
D: -
DNA: TGTGCCAGCAATACGGGCTTCATGAACACTGAAGCTTTCTTT
CDR3: CASNTGFMNTEAFF

V: TRBV7-8
J: TRBJ1-2
size: -
D: -
DNA: TGTGCCAGCAGCTCGATGGGGGCAGCTAACTATGGCTACACCTTC
CDR3: CASSSMGAANYGYTF

V: TRBV7-2
J: TRBJ2-3
size: many
D: TRBD1
DNA: TGTGCTTCACGCGGACAGGGGGCAGATACGCAGTATTTT
CDR3: CASRGQGADTQYF

V: TRBV18
J: TRBJ1-5
size: few
D: -
DNA: TGTGCCAGCTCCTTGACACTCAATAGCAATCAGCCCCAGCATTTT
CDR3: CASSLTLNSNQPQHF

V: TRBV28
J: TRBJ2-7
size: -
D: -
DNA: TGTGCCAGCAGTCCCGGTGGCCAGGGCTACGAGCAGTACTTC
CDR3: CASSPGGQGYEQYF

V: TRBV12-2
J: TRBJ2-5
size: few
D: -
DNA: TGTGCAAGTCGCTTCAAGAGGGGACAGCGAGAGACCCAGTACTTC
CDR3: CASRFKRGQRETQYF

V: TRBV5-1
J: TRBJ2-2
size: many
D: TRBD2
DNA: TGCGCCAGCAGCTTAAGCGGGGCGAACACCGGGGAGCTGTTTTTT
CDR3: CASSLSGANTGELFF

V: TRBV28
J: TRBJ2-6
size: -
D: -
DNA: TGTGCCAGCAGTTTGTGGGGATCTGGGGCCAACGTCCTGACTTTC
CDR3: CASSLWGSGANVLTF

V: TRBV20-1
J: TRBJ1-3
size: -
D: -
DNA: TGCAGTGCTAGAGATTGGGGAAACACCATATATTTT
CDR3: CSARDWGNTIYF

V: TRBV5-5
J: TRBJ2-1
size: -
D: TRBD2
DNA: TGTGCCAGCAGCCCGGGACTAGCGGGAGTGGATGAGCAGTTCTTC
CDR3: CASSPGLAGVDEQFF